This TCR beta chain was captured by sequencing in a study of early T cells in non-severe SARS-CoV-2 infection. At the level of the study: Sequenced material consisted of bulk RNA (from unsorted whole blood), and chains were unpaired.

This clonotype was seen a handful of times. TCRdb itself ran the 5' RACE reads through MiXCR, one entry per CDR3 protein. The sample gives around 63,000 distinct CDR3 sequences, under 15% of which show up once; around 5.1% is in the top ten. V dropped 4 bases and J dropped 5 bases, with 11 bases sitting between them. Germline V gene data show CDR1 as LGHNA and CDR2 as YNFKEQ. CDR3 length: 13 amino acids. Sequencing used whole blood. The chain recombines TRBV4-2 with TRBJ2-5, with no clear D. The TCR sequence derives from an adult who was a healthcare worker with PCR-confirmed SARS-CoV-2 infection or an uninfected control (not recorded which). The CDR3 DNA follows: TGTGCCAGCAGCCTCCTCACTGGGGAGACCCAGTACTTC. This gives the protein CASSLLTGETQYF.